This section outlines one T cell receptor beta chain sequence together with its context. Its antigen is not identified. The data stem from a study of CD4+ T cells in melanoma. Clones were read by immunoSEQ multiplex PCR, and TCRdb kept only the in-frame ones, dropping some. Here the sample spans about 15,000 clones, approximately 63% being singletons. Study-wide points: Neoantigen-specific CD4+ T cells in melanoma reportedly had diverse differentiation states. A reported correlation linked neoantigen-specific CD4+ T cells to CD8+, macrophage and B cell function.

The origin of this receptor is a human donor with melanoma. Sequencing was carried out using cells from a culture (not recorded whether cultured in vitro).

CDR3 region: CASSPRQGANTEAFF. As DNA, the CDR3 is TGCGCCAGCAGCCCCCGACAGGGGGCGAACACTGAAGCTTTCTTT. The chain couples TRBV5-1 to TRBJ1-1, with TRBD1 matching 10 bases. CDR1 SGHRS and CDR2 YFSETQ come from the germline V gene. The CDR3 runs to 15 residues. V gave up 4 bases and J gave up 1 base; unmatched junction bases: 4.